This T cell receptor beta chain was observed in a study of T cells in Graves' hyperthyroidism and ophthalmopathy. Study-wide findings and caveats: Separation of ophthalmopathy from stable hyperthyroidism was achieved by a 13 V-J model. Blood also held most thyroid clonotypes expanded beyond 0.001.

Trimming left V 6 bases short and J 3 bases short, with 18 bases between. Per germline, CDR1 SGHRS and CDR2 YFSETQ. The CDR3 is 15 amino acids. TCR beta CDR3 regions were amplified from RNA. When the TCR CDR3 underwent first-round RT-PCR, the HTBI primer set was used. Each CDR3 protein gets one entry after TCRdb re-called the multiplex PCR reads with MiXCR. This sample has under 350,000 distinct CDR3 sequences, with around 13% found just once. Worth noting for this clonotype: Its cognate antigen is unknown.

This TCR was recovered from a woman in her thirties or forties with Graves' ophthalmopathy. The V gene is TRBV5-1, the J gene TRBJ1-1; perhaps TRBD1 as D (6 bases). Sequencing was performed on blood. The CDR3 sequence is CASNRVEGPDTEAFF. The DNA for the CDR3 is TGCGCCAGCAACAGGGTGGAGGGGCCGGACACTGAAGCTTTCTTT. Supplemented by reference TRBV5-1 and TRBJ1-1, the full variable domain reads KAGVTQTPRYLIKTRGQQVTLSCSPISGHRSVSWYQQTPGQGLQFLFEYFSETQRNKGNFPGRFSGRQFSNSRSEMNVSTLELGDSALYLCASNRVEGPDTEAFFGQGTRLTVV.